This TCR beta chain was found in a study of tumor-infiltrating lymphocytes in localized non-small cell lung cancer. Study-level findings and limits: Different pieces of the same tissue went to different assays, confounding technical variation with intratumor heterogeneity.

Measured with immunoSEQ multiplex PCR; TCRdb has only the in-frame clones, and not every one. The sample contains 5,000 to 6,500 clones, just over 75% of which appear only once. Germline V lookup: CDR1 SGHRS, CDR2 YFSETQ. J was trimmed by 4 bases and V by 2 bases; bases with no gene match: 9. This CDR3 contains 16 residues. This clone came up a few times. What it recognizes is unknown. The chain combines TRBV5-1 with TRBJ2-3; 8 positions agree with TRBD1. The clonotype comes from a human donor with non-small cell lung cancer. The sample consisted of lung tumor tissue. The CDR3, as DNA: TGCGCCAGCAGCTTAATGGGGCAGGGGGCTTCAGATACGCAGTATTTT. Encoded protein: CASSLMGQGASDTQYF.